These 3 T cell receptor beta chains were all obtained from the same sample, sequenced in a study of T cells after yellow fever vaccination. TCRdb reprocessed the 5' RACE reads with MiXCR, giving one entry per CDR3 protein. The sample lists around 320,000 distinct CDR3 sequences; 3.5% to 4.5% were seen once. The starting material was PBMCs, obtained 15 days after the yellow fever booster vaccination. The receptors originated from a man younger than 35 who received the YFV17D yellow fever vaccine.

This sequence joins TRBV4-1 and TRBJ1-4; TRBD1 matches at 12 bases. The CDR3 runs to 17 residues. Trimming removed 5 bases from V and 8 bases from J; junction bases left unmatched: 12. The V gene's germline CDR1 is MGHRA and CDR2 YSYEKL. The CDR3 spells CASSAGTGGSLSEKLFF. In DNA form, the CDR3 reads TGCGCCAGCAGCGCCGGGACAGGGGGCTCGTTGAGCGAAAAACTGTTTTTT.

This clonotype was recorded a few times. The chain combines TRBV15 with TRBJ2-3, with TRBD1 matching over 10 bases. The length of the CDR3 is 16 residues. The germline V gene has CDR1 LNHNV and CDR2 YYDKDF (reference sequence). The ends lost 8 bases at V and 4 bases at J; junction bases unmatched: 12. CDR3 sequence (DNA): TGTGCCACCCGAGACAGGGGGCTTGGGGGCCCAGATACGCAGTATTTT. Protein product: CATRDRGLGGPDTQYF.

This clonotype has just a few counts. The chain uses TRBV6-2 or TRBV6-3 and TRBJ2-7, with a possible D match to TRBD2 (6 bases). Trimming shortened V by 6 bases and J by 1 base, and 10 bases separated the two germline ends. CDR3 length: 13 amino acids. Per germline, CDR1 MNHEY and CDR2 SVGEGT. The CDR3 spells CASSYGTSYEQYV. The CDR3 DNA reads as TGTGCCAGCAGCTATGGGACTTCCTACGAGCAGTACGTC.